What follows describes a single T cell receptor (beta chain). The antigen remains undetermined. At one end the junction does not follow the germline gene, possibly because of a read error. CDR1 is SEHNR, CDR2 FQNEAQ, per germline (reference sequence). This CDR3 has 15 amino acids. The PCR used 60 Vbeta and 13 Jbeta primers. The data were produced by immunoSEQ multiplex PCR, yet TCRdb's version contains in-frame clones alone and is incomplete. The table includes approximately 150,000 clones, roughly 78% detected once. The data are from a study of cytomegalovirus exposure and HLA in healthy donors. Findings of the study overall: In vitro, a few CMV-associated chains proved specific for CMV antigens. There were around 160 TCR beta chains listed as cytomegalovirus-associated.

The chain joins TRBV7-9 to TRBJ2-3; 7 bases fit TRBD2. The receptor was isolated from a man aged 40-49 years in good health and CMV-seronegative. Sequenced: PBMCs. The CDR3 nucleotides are TGTTCCAGCAGCTTATCGGGAGGAATCACAGATACGCAGTATTTT. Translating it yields CSSSLSGGITDTQYF.